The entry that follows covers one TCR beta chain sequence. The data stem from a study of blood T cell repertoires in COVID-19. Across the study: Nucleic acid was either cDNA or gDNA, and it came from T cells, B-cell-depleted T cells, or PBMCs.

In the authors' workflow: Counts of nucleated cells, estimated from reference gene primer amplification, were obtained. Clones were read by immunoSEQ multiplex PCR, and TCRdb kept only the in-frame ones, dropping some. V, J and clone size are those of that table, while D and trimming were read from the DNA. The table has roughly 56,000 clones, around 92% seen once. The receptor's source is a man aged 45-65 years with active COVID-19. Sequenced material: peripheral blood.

CDR3 nucleotides: TGTGCCATCAGTGAGGGACAGGGAAAAAATCAGCCCCAGCATTTT. It encodes CAISEGQGKNQPQHF. This rearrangement joins TRBV10-3 to TRBJ1-5, with TRBD1 matching over 8 bases. The J segment lost 4 bases and the V segment lost 2 bases, leaving 4 bases of the junction unmatched. The CDR3 runs 15 residues. Germline V gives CDR1 ENHRY, CDR2 SYGVKD.